This T cell receptor beta chain was identified during a study of cytomegalovirus exposure and HLA in healthy donors. Regarding the study as a whole: The likely origin of a cluster of highly shared sequence variants was a sequencing artifact. Across donors, sequencing depth was assumed by presence/absence analyses to be roughly uniform. A reported reduction in N-insertions relative to the roughly 710-donor mean was seen in an Asian-associated ancestry cluster in a later analysis.

Of note for this clone: What it binds is unknown.

The PCR used 60 Vbeta and 13 Jbeta primers. Assay: immunoSEQ multiplex PCR; the TCRdb copy retains only in-frame clones and omits some. This table holds roughly 200,000 clones, 65% to 90% found once. Healthy bone marrow donors made up the donors. V lost 5 bases to trimming and J lost 0 bases, with 17 bases between them. CDR3 size: 17 residues. The germline CDR1 and CDR2 sequences are MDHEN and SYDVKM. Sequencing was done on a sample of PBMCs. This chain uses TRBV28 with TRBJ1-3, with a possible D match to TRBD1 (5 bases). The receptor comes from a woman in her 50s in good health and CMV-seronegative. The CDR3 coding sequence is TGTGCCAGCAGTCCCCCCAGACGGGGGAGCTCTGGAAACACCATATATTTT. Translating it yields CASSPPRRGSSGNTIYF.